This T cell receptor beta chain was identified during a study of shared clonotypes between healthy human individuals. In the study overall: Three CD4 naive, three CD4 memory, two CD8 naive and one CD8 memory plate were used per donor. Whole-study findings and limits: Naive CD4 clonotypes were shared across several donors at roughly 5.5%. At large depth, rarefaction still showed sorted-subset sequencing to be incomplete.

As regards this clone: Antigen specificity is unknown.

TCRdb's table, derived via immunoSEQ multiplex PCR, lists solely in-frame clones and lacks some. The sample lists 2 million to 3 million clones; under 95% were seen once. Germline CDR1 is ENHRY and CDR2 is SYGVKD. The CDR3 contains 15 residues. V lost 2 bases and J 6 bases, leaving 13 bases between the germline ends. The chain combines TRBV10-3 with TRBJ2-2; D not resolved. The receptor comes from a man between 18 and 35 years old in good health. Some clones in this sample may be carry-over from other donors' samples. What was sequenced was naive CD4+ T cells from PBMCs. Subset: CD45RA+ positively selected. The CDR3 coding sequence is TGTGCCATCAGTGAGATTGTAATGGGCCCCGGGGAGCTGTTTTTT. This encodes CAISEIVMGPGELFF.